The T cell receptor (beta chain) under discussion was sequenced for a study of identical twins. TCRdb recomputed calls from the 5' RACE reads with MiXCR, one row per CDR3 protein. The sample records 140,000 to 150,000 distinct CDR3 sequences, approximately 4% being singletons. Whole-study results and caveats: Weaker excess twin sharing was seen among beta out-of-frame sequences. Models predicted less out-of-frame TCR alpha sharing in monozygotic twins than was found. Conclusions were drawn cross-sectionally by statistical analysis, without following the same donors.

To note about this clonotype: Its antigen is undetermined.

V trimming: 4 bases; J trimming: 1 base; junction bases outside the gene matches: 3. The CDR3 has 14 residues. The germline gives CDR1 KGHSY, CDR2 FQNENV. The V gene is TRBV16, the J gene TRBJ1-1, with 7 nucleotides matching TRBD1. The sequencing input was memory T cells sorted from blood. This TCR was recovered from a young man in good health. CDR3 DNA: TGTGCCAGCAGCCGAAGACAGGGGAACACTGAAGCTTTCTTT. Protein product: CASSRRQGNTEAFF.